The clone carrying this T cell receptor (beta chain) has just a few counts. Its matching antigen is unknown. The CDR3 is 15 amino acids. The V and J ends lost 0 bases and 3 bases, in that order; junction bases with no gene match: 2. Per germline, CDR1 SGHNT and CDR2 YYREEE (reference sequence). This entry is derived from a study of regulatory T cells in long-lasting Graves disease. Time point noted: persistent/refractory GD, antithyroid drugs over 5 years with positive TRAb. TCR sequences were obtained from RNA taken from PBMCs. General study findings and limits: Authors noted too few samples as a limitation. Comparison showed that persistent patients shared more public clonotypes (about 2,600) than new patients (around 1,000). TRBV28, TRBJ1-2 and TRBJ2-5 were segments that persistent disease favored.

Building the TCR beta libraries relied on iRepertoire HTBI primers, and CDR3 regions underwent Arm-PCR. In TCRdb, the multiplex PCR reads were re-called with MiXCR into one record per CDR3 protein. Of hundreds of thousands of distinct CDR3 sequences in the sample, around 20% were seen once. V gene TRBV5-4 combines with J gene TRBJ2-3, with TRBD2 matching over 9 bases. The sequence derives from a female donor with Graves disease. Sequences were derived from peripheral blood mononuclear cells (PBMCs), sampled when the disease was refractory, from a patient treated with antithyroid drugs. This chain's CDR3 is CASSLDSGRTDTQYF. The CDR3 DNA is TGTGCCAGCAGCTTGGATAGCGGGAGAACAGATACGCAGTATTTT.